The clone carrying this T cell receptor beta chain was seen only a few times. The antigen remains undetermined. Researchers prepared the TCRbeta library using unique molecular identifiers, the study reports. Each CDR3 protein is one row after TCRdb ran MiXCR on the PCR reads. The sample has about 900,000 distinct CDR3 sequences, about 29% seen once. The sample belongs to a study of T-cell reconstitution after alpha-beta-depleted transplantation in children. Study-wide results and caveats: Reportedly, only several hundred clones from non-depleted graft cells drove alpha-beta T-cell counts at about two months. Surviving recipient T cells and thymic progenitors underlay high day-60 TCRbeta diversity in some patients. Hyperexpanded clones declined; after one year, newly produced T cells mostly supplied diversity.

The V end was cut by 6 bases, the J end by 0 bases, with 16 bases between. Per the germline V gene, CDR1 is ENHRY and CDR2 is SYGVKD. The CDR3 is made up of 16 amino acids. The sample here was PBMCs, mostly from graft donor cells, taken 360 days after TCRalphabeta/CD19-depleted stem cell transplant. The chain carries TRBV10-3 and TRBJ2-3, with TRBD1 as a possible D gene (6 bases). This receptor was taken from a boy in the first two years of life who had a stem cell transplant for SCID, so the T cells may come from the graft donor. The CDR3 region is CAIRDTGPGSTDTQYF. DNA for the CDR3: TGTGCCATCAGAGACACAGGGCCCGGAAGCACAGATACGCAGTATTTT.